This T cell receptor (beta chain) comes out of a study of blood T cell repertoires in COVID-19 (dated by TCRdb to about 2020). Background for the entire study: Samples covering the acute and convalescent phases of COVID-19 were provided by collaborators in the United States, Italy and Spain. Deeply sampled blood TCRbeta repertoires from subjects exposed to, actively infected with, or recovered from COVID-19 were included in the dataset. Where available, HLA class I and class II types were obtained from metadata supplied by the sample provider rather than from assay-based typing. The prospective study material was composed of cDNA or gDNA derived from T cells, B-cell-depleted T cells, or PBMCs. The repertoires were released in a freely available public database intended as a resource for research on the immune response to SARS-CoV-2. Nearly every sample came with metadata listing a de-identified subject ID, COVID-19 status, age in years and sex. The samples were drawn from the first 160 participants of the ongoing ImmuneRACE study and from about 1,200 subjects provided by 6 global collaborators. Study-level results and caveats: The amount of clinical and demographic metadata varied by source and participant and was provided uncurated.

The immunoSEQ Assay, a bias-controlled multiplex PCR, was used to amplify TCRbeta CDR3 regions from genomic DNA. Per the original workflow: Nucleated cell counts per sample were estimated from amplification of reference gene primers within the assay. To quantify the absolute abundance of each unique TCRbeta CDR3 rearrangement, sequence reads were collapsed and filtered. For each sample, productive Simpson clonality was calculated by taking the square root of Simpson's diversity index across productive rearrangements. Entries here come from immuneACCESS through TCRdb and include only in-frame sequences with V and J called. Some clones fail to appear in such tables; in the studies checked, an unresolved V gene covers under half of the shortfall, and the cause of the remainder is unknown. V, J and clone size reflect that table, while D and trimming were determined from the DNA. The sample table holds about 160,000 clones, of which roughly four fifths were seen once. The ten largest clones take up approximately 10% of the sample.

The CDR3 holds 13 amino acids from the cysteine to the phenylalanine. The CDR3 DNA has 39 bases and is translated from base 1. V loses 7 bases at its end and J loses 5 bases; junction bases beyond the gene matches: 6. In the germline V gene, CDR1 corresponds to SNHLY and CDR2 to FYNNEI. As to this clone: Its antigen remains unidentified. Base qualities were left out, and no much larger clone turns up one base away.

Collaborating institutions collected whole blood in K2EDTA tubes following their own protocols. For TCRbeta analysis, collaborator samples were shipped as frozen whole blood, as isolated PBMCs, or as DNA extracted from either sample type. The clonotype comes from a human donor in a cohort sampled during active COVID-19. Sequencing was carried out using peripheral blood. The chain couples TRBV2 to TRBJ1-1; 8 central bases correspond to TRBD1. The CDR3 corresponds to CASNRQGTTEAFF. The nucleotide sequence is TGTGCCAGCAACAGACAGGGGACGACTGAAGCTTTCTTT.